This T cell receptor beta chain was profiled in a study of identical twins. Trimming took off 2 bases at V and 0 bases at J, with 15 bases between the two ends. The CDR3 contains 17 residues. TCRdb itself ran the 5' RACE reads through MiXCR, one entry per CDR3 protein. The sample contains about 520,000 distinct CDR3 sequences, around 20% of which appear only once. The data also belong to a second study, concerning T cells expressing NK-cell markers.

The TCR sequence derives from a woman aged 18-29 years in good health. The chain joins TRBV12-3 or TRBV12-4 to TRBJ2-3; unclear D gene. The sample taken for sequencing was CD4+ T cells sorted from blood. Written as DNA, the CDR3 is TGTGCCAGCAGTTTACCAACAGTTATCTCTAGCACAGATACGCAGTATTTT. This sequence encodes CASSLPTVISSTDTQYF.